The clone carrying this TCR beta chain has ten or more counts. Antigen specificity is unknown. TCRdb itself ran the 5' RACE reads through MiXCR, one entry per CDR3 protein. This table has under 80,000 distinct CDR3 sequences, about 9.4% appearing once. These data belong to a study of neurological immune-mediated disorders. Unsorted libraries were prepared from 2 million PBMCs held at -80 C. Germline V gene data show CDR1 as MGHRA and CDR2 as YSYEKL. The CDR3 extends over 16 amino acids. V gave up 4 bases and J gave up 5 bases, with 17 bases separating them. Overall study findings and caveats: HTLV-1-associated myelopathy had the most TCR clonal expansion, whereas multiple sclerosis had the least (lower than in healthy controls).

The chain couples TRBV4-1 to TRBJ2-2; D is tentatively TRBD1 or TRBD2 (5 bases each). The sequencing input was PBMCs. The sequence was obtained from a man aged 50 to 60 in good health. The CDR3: CASSPSRGLPTGELFF. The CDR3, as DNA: TGCGCCAGCAGCCCATCCCGGGGCTTACCTACCGGGGAGCTGTTTTTT.